This T cell receptor (beta chain) was captured by sequencing in a study of spatial heterogeneity in lung cancer. As for the study in general: The study found that TCR transcript counts in tumor regions correlated strongly with a matched bulk RNA-seq T cell module score.

Germline V CDR1 and CDR2: LGHDT, YNNKEL (reference sequence). CDR3 size: 14 residues. The V segment lost 3 bases and the J segment 5 bases; nucleotides outside the gene matches: 3. Regarding the study as a whole: Within tumors, counts of expanded alpha and beta TCRs tracked tumor mutation counts.

This clonotype was observed a handful of times. What it binds is unknown. Time point in this sample: sample taken at primary tumor resection. Samples were donated by 72 untreated early-stage non-small cell lung cancer patients. TCRdb re-derived calls from the 5' RACE reads in MiXCR, one entry per CDR3 protein. The profile shows about 23,000 distinct CDR3 sequences, under 6.5% of them singletons. The chain combines TRBV3-1 with TRBJ2-5; 10 bases line up with TRBD2. Sequencing was performed on lung tumor tissue, taken at surgery. The receptor was derived from a male donor with early-stage non-small cell lung cancer. In DNA, the CDR3 is TGTGCCAGCAGCCACCCGGGACTAGCGGAGACCCAGTACTTC. As protein: CASSHPGLAETQYF.